These T cell receptor beta chains were read from a single sample in a study of shared clonotypes between healthy human individuals. Profiled with immunoSEQ multiplex PCR; TCRdb holds only in-frame clones, not every one. The repertoire holds roughly 2.1 million clones, with just over 90% as singletons. Sequencing used naive CD8+ T cells from PBMCs. The receptors come from a man younger than 30 in good health. Some clones in this sample may be carry-over from other donors' samples. Both conserved end residues are trimmed from each CDR3. D genes are given only for firm matches. Rows may omit the clone size; those that give it use once, few, many or a size class.

v_gene: TRBV19
abundance: -
j_gene: TRBJ1-2
d_gene: -
CDR3aa: ASLRGRDYGYT

v_gene: TRBV4-1
abundance: -
j_gene: TRBJ1-2
d_gene: -
CDR3aa: ASSQLDGGARIGYT

v_gene: TRBV6-5
abundance: -
j_gene: TRBJ2-2
d_gene: -
CDR3aa: ASSYSRNGGGELF

v_gene: TRBV25-1
abundance: -
j_gene: TRBJ2-1
d_gene: TRBD2
CDR3aa: ASSVGLAGGPEQF

v_gene: TRBV7-9
abundance: -
j_gene: TRBJ1-2
d_gene: -
CDR3aa: ASSLVGRSPLDYGYT

v_gene: TRBV19
abundance: few
j_gene: TRBJ2-2
d_gene: -
CDR3aa: ASTPLTEANTGELF

v_gene: TRBV7-9
abundance: -
j_gene: TRBJ1-5
d_gene: -
CDR3aa: ASSPPGSNQPQH

v_gene: TRBV4-1
abundance: -
j_gene: TRBJ2-1
d_gene: -
CDR3aa: ASSPGREQF

v_gene: TRBV29-1
abundance: -
j_gene: TRBJ2-1
d_gene: TRBD2
CDR3aa: SVEGLAGGTVVGEQF

v_gene: TRBV29-1
abundance: -
j_gene: TRBJ2-7
d_gene: TRBD2
CDR3aa: SVIGGTTYEQY

v_gene: TRBV7-8
abundance: -
j_gene: TRBJ1-5
d_gene: TRBD1
CDR3aa: ASSRDRGFLLGNQPQH

v_gene: TRBV9
abundance: -
j_gene: TRBJ2-6
d_gene: -
CDR3aa: ASSDPPARDSGANVLT

v_gene: TRBV10-3
abundance: -
j_gene: TRBJ1-2
d_gene: TRBD1
CDR3aa: AIGTGGGYT

v_gene: TRBV15
abundance: -
j_gene: TRBJ2-7
d_gene: -
CDR3aa: ATSGANGYEQY

v_gene: TRBV2
abundance: -
j_gene: TRBJ2-3
d_gene: -
CDR3aa: ASSAPSDSSTDTQY

v_gene: TRBV6-1
abundance: -
j_gene: TRBJ2-7
d_gene: -
CDR3aa: ASREKGSHEQY

v_gene: TRBV5-1
abundance: -
j_gene: TRBJ1-1
d_gene: TRBD1
CDR3aa: ASSSWTGENTEAF

v_gene: TRBV6-6
abundance: once
j_gene: TRBJ2-3
d_gene: TRBD1
CDR3aa: ASSYPDRGLGTQY

v_gene: TRBV27
abundance: -
j_gene: TRBJ2-2
d_gene: TRBD2
CDR3aa: ASSFAGGGTGELF

v_gene: TRBV7-9
abundance: -
j_gene: TRBJ1-1
d_gene: -
CDR3aa: ASSSRAEAF

v_gene: TRBV2
abundance: -
j_gene: TRBJ2-7
d_gene: TRBD1
CDR3aa: AIREDRDEQY

v_gene: TRBV27
abundance: -
j_gene: TRBJ1-1
d_gene: -
CDR3aa: ATRRGDFEAF

v_gene: TRBV29-1
abundance: -
j_gene: TRBJ1-2
d_gene: TRBD1
CDR3aa: SAGTGDVNYGYT

v_gene: TRBV4-1
abundance: -
j_gene: TRBJ1-1
d_gene: TRBD1
CDR3aa: ASRDRGTEAF

v_gene: TRBV6-1
abundance: -
j_gene: TRBJ2-7
d_gene: -
CDR3aa: ASSEAALGIYEQY

v_gene: TRBV19
abundance: -
j_gene: TRBJ1-3
d_gene: -
CDR3aa: ASSSQDWTGNTIY

v_gene: TRBV27
abundance: -
j_gene: TRBJ2-4
d_gene: -
CDR3aa: ASSSHTSGAKNIQY

v_gene: TRBV4-3
abundance: -
j_gene: TRBJ2-3
d_gene: TRBD2
CDR3aa: ASSRRTSGSQVDTQY

v_gene: TRBV5-1
abundance: -
j_gene: TRBJ2-7
d_gene: -
CDR3aa: ASSWNMNPSKERSSYEQY

v_gene: TRBV4-2
abundance: -
j_gene: TRBJ2-3
d_gene: TRBD2
CDR3aa: ASSQWPRVSGNTDTQY

v_gene: TRBV6-5
abundance: -
j_gene: TRBJ2-2
d_gene: TRBD2
CDR3aa: ASKAGVGTGELF

v_gene: TRBV6-6
abundance: -
j_gene: TRBJ2-7
d_gene: TRBD2
CDR3aa: ASSYSPGGEQY

v_gene: TRBV28
abundance: -
j_gene: TRBJ1-1
d_gene: -
CDR3aa: ASSFRSGNTEAF

v_gene: TRBV19
abundance: -
j_gene: TRBJ2-1
d_gene: TRBD2
CDR3aa: ASSTGRTSGSVTSYNEQF

v_gene: TRBV4-3
abundance: -
j_gene: TRBJ2-3
d_gene: TRBD2
CDR3aa: ASSQTRGGAVGTDTQY

v_gene: TRBV7-9
abundance: -
j_gene: TRBJ1-1
d_gene: -
CDR3aa: ASNDTNTEAF

v_gene: TRBV27
abundance: -
j_gene: TRBJ2-5
d_gene: TRBD1
CDR3aa: ASGPGQADEETQY

v_gene: TRBV7-2
abundance: once
j_gene: TRBJ1-1
d_gene: -
CDR3aa: ASSSGIMNTEAF

v_gene: TRBV15
abundance: -
j_gene: TRBJ1-4
d_gene: -
CDR3aa: ATSRDAQVGQKLF

v_gene: TRBV28
abundance: once
j_gene: TRBJ2-7
d_gene: -
CDR3aa: ATKPRHVPYEQY

v_gene: TRBV27
abundance: -
j_gene: TRBJ2-7
d_gene: -
CDR3aa: ASSLRAAGHYEQY

v_gene: TRBV15
abundance: -
j_gene: -
d_gene: -
CDR3aa: ATSALHHEQY

v_gene: TRBV13
abundance: once
j_gene: TRBJ2-7
d_gene: TRBD1
CDR3aa: ASSPWDSYEQY

v_gene: TRBV7-8
abundance: -
j_gene: TRBJ2-1
d_gene: TRBD2
CDR3aa: ASRPGLAGVESYNEQF

v_gene: TRBV7-9
abundance: -
j_gene: TRBJ2-5
d_gene: TRBD2
CDR3aa: ASSAGGLETQY

v_gene: TRBV14
abundance: -
j_gene: TRBJ1-3
d_gene: -
CDR3aa: ASSLRDPSSGNTIY

v_gene: TRBV7-2
abundance: -
j_gene: TRBJ1-2
d_gene: TRBD1
CDR3aa: ASSSRSGTGTPNYGYT

v_gene: TRBV5-6
abundance: -
j_gene: TRBJ2-2
d_gene: -
CDR3aa: ASTLGVAGELF

v_gene: TRBV7-8
abundance: -
j_gene: TRBJ2-3
d_gene: -
CDR3aa: ASGPSIASTDTQY

v_gene: TRBV6-6
abundance: -
j_gene: TRBJ2-7
d_gene: -
CDR3aa: ASSYSIGEISYEQY

v_gene: TRBV28
abundance: -
j_gene: TRBJ2-1
d_gene: TRBD2
CDR3aa: ASSPFGTSGIRVQF

v_gene: TRBV4-1
abundance: -
j_gene: TRBJ1-1
d_gene: -
CDR3aa: ASSQDQGGATTEAF

v_gene: TRBV9
abundance: -
j_gene: TRBJ2-7
d_gene: -
CDR3aa: ASSVYGDTYEQY

v_gene: TRBV7-9
abundance: -
j_gene: TRBJ1-5
d_gene: -
CDR3aa: ASSLDGSRNQPQH

v_gene: TRBV2
abundance: -
j_gene: TRBJ2-5
d_gene: -
CDR3aa: ASSRTAKY

v_gene: TRBV5-4
abundance: -
j_gene: TRBJ2-5
d_gene: -
CDR3aa: ASSFLGGLETQY

v_gene: TRBV27
abundance: -
j_gene: TRBJ2-7
d_gene: TRBD1
CDR3aa: ASRPGTGSFGEQY